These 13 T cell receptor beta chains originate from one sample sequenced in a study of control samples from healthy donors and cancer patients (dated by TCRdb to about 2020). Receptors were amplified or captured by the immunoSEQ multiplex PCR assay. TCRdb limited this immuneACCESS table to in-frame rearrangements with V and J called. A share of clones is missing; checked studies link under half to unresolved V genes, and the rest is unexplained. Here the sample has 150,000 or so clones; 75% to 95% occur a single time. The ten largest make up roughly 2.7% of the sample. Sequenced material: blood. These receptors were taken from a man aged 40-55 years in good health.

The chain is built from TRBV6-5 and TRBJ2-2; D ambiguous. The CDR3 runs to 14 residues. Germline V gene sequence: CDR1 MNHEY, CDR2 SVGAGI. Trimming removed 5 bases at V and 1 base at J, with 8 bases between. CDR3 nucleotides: TGTGCCAGCAGTAAACAGAGGAACACCGGGGAGCTGTTTTTT. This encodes CASSKQRNTGELFF.

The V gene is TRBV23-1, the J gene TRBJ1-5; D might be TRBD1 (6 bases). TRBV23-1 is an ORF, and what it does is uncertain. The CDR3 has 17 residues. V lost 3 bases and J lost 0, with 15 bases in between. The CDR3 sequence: CASSHCRDTTSNQPQHF. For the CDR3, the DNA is TGCGCCAGCAGTCACTGCCGGGACACCACTAGCAATCAGCCCCAGCATTTT.

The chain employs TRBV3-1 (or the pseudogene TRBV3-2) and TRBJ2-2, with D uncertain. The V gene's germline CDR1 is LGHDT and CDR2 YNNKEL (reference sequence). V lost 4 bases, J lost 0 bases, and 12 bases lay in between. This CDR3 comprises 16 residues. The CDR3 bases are TGTGCCAGCAGCCTCTGGGGTCAGTCGAACACCGGGGAGCTGTTTTTT. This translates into CASSLWGQSNTGELFF.

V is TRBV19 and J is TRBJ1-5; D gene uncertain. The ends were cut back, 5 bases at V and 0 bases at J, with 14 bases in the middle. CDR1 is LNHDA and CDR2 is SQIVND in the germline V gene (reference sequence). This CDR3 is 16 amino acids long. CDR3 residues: CASSLGSWVSNQPQHF. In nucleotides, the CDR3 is TGTGCCAGTAGTCTCGGCTCCTGGGTTAGCAATCAGCCCCAGCATTTT.

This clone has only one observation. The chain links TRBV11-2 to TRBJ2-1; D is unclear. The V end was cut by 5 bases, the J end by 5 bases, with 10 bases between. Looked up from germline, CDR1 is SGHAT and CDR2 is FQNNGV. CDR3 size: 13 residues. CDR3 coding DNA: TGTGCCAGCAGCCGGTATAGGGACAATGAGCAGTTCTTC. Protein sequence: CASSRYRDNEQFF.

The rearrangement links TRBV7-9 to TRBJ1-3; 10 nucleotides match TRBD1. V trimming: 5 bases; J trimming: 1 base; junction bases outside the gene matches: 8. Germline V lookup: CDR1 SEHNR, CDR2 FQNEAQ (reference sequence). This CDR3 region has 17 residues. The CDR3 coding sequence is TGTGCCAGCAGCCATGACAGGGGGCGATGGTCTGGAAACACCATATATTTT. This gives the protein CASSHDRGRWSGNTIYF.

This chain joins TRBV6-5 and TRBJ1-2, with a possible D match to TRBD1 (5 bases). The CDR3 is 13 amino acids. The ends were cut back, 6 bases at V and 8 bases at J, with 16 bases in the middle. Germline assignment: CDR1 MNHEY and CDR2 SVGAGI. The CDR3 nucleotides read TGTGCCAGCAGACCCTTCGGACACGGCGGCTACACCTTC. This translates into CASRPFGHGGYTF.

CDR3 DNA: TGTGCCAGCGGGACAGGGGACGCAAACTATGGCTACACCTTC. Its protein product is CASGTGDANYGYTF. The rearrangement links TRBV27 to TRBJ1-2; TRBD1 matches at 10 bases. The V segment lost 8 bases and the J segment 2 bases; nucleotides outside the gene matches: 5. The CDR3 contains 14 residues. Germline-derived CDR1 and CDR2 are MNHEY and SMNVEV (reference sequence).

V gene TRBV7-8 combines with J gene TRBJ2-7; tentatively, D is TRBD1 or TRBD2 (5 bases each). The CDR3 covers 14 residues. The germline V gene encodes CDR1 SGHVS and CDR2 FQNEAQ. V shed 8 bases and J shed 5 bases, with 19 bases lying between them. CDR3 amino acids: CASGPSGRGDEQYF. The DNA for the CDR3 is TGTGCCAGCGGTCCGTCGGGGCGCGGTGACGAGCAGTACTTC.

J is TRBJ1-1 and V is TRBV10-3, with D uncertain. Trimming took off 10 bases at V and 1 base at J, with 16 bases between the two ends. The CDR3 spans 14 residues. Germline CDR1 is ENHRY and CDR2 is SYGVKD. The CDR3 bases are TGTGCCACCGGCCAATGGGAACGGAACACTGAAGCTTTCTTT. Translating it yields CATGQWERNTEAFF.

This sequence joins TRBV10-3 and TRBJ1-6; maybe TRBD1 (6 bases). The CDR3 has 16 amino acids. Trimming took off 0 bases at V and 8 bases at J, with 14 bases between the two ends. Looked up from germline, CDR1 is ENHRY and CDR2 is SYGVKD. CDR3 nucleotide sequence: TGTGCCATCAGTGAGTCGGTGCAGGGGATTGATTCACCCCTCCACTTT. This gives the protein CAISESVQGIDSPLHF.

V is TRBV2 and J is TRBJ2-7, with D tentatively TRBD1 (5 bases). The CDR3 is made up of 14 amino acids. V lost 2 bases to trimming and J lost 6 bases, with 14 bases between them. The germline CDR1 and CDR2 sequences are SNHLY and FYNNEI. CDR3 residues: CASSEQGPSPEQYF. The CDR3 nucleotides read TGTGCCAGCAGTGAACAGGGTCCCTCTCCCGAGCAGTACTTC.

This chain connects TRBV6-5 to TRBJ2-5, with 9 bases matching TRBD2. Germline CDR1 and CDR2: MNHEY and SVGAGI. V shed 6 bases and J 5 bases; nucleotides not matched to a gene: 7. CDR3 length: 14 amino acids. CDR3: CASRQSLAGETQYF. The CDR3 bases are TGTGCCAGCAGACAAAGCCTAGCGGGGGAGACCCAGTACTTC.